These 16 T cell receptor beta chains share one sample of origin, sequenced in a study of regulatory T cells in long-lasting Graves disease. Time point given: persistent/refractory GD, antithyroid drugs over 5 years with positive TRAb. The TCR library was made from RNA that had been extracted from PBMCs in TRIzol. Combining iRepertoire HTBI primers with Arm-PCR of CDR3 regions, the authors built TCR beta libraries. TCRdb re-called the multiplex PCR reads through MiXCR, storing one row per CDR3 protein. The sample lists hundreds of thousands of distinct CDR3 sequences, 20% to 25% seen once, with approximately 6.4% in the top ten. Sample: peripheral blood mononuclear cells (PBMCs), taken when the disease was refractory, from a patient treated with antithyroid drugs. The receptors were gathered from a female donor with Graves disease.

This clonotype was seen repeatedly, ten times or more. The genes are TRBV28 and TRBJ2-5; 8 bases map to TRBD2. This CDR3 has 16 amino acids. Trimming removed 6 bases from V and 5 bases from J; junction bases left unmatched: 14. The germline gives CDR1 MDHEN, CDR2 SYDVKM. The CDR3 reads CASSSGTSPLEETQYF. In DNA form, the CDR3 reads TGTGCCAGCAGCTCCGGGACTAGTCCACTTGAGGAGACCCAGTACTTC.

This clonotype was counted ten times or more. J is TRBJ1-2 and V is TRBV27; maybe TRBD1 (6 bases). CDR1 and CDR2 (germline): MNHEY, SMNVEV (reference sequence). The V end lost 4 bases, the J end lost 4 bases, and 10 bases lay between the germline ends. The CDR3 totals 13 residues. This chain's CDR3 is CASSYRESYGYTF. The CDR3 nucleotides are TGTGCCAGCAGTTACAGGGAAAGCTATGGCTACACCTTC.

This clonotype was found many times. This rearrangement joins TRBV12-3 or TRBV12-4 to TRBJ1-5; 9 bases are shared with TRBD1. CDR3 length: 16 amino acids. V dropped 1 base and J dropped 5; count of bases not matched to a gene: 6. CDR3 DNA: TGTGCCAGCAGTTTAGACGGGACAGGGTCCCATCAGCCCCAGCATTTT. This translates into CASSLDGTGSHQPQHF.

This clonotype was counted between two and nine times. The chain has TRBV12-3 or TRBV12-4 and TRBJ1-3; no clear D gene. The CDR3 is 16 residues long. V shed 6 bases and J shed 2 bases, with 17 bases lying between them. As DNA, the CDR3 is TGTGCCAGCAGCCGAAGGGTCGTCATTCCTGGAAACACCATATATTTT. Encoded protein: CASSRRVVIPGNTIYF.

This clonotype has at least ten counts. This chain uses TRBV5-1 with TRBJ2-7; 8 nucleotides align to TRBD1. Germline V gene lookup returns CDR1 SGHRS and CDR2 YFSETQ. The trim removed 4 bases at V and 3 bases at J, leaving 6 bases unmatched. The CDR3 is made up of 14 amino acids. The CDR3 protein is CASSVGQGSYEQYF. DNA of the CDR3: TGCGCCAGCAGCGTTGGACAGGGCAGCTACGAGCAGTACTTC.

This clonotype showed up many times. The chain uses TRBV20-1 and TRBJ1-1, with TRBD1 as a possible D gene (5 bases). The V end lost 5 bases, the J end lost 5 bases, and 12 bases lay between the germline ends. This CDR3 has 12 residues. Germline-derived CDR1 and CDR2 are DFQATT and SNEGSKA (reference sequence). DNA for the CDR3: TGCAGTGCTGGCAGGGAGGGAACTGAAGCTTTCTTT. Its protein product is CSAGREGTEAFF.

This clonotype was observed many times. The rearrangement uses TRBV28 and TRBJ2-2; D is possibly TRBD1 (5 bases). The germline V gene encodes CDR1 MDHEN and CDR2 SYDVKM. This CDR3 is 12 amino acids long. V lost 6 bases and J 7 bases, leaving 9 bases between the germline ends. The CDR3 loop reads CASRPGIGELFF. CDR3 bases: TGTGCCAGCAGGCCAGGGATCGGGGAGCTGTTTTTT.

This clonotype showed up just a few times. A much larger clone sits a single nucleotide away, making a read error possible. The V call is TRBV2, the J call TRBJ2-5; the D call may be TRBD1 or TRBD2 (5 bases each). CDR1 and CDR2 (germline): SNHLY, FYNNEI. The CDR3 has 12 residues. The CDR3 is CASPRDQKTQYF. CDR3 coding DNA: TGTGCCAGCCCCAGGGACCAAAAGACCCAGTACTTC.

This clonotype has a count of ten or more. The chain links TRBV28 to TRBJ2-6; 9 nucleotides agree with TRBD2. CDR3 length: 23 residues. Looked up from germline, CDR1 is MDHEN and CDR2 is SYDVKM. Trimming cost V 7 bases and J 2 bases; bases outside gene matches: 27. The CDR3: CASTNWGRYTAPREGTGANVLTF. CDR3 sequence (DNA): TGTGCCAGCACCAATTGGGGGAGGTACACGGCCCCGCGGGAGGGCACTGGGGCCAACGTCCTGACTTTC.

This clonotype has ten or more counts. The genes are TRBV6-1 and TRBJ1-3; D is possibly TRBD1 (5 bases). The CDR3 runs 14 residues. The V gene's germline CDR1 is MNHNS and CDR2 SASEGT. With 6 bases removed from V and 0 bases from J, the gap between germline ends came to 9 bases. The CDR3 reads CASSKTGSGNTIYF. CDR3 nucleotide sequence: TGTGCCAGCAGCAAAACAGGCTCTGGAAACACCATATATTTT.

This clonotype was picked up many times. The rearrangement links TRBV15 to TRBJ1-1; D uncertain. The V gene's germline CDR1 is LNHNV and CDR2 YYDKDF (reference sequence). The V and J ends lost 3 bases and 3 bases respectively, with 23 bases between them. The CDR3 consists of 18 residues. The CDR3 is CATSSPRRTVGLDTEAFF. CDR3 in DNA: TGTGCCACCAGCAGTCCCCGCCGGACTGTGGGTCTGGACACTGAAGCTTTCTTT.

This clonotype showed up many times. The CDR3 protein is CASSLAGGGSYGYTF. CDR3 coding DNA: TGTGCCAGCAGCCTCGCAGGGGGGGGATCCTATGGCTACACCTTC. The rearrangement uses TRBV7-2 and TRBJ1-2; 7 bases are a match to TRBD1. Losses at the gene ends were 5 bases for V and 4 bases for J; bases not matched to a gene: 10. In germline, CDR1 is SGHTA, CDR2 FQGNSA. The CDR3 contains 15 residues.

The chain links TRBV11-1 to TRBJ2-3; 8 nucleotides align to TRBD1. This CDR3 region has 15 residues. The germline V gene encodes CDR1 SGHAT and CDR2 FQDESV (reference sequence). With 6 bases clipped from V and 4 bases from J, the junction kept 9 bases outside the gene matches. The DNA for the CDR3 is TGTGCCAGCAGTTTATCACAGGGGGTTGCAGATACGCAGTATTTT. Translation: CASSLSQGVADTQYF.

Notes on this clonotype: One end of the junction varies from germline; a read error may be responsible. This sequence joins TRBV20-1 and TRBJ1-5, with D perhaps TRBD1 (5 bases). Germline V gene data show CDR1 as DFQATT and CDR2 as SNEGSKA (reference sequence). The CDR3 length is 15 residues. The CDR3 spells CSATLEGSSDQPQHF. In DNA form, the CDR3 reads TGCAGTGCTACCCTCGAGGGGAGTAGCGATCAGCCCCAGCATTTT.

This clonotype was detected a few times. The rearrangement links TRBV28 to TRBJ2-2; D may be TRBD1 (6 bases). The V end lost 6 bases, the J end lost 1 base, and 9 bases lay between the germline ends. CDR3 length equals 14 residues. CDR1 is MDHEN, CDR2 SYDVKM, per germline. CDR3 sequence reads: CASRGDKNTGELFF. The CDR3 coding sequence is TGTGCCAGCAGAGGGGACAAGAACACCGGGGAGCTGTTTTTT. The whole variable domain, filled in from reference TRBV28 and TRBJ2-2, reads DVKVTQSSRYLVKRTGEKVFLECVQDMDHENMFWYRQDPGLGLRLIYFSYDVKMKEKGDIPEGYSVSREKKERFSLILESASTNQTSMYLCASRGDKNTGELFFGEGSRLTVL.

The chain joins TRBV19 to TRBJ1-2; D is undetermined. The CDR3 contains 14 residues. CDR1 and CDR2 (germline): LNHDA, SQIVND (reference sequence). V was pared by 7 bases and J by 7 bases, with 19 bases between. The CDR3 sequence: CASIRTVAGGGYTF. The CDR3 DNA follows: TGTGCCAGTATCCGGACTGTGGCGGGAGGTGGCTACACCTTC.